This TCR beta chain was retrieved from a study of regulatory T cells in long-lasting Graves disease. Study-wide context: Disease was considered persistent Graves' disease after over 5 years of antithyroid drugs (with positive TSH receptor antibodies).

The CDR3 totals 16 residues. V was shortened by 5 bases and J by 2 bases, with 19 bases between the two germline ends. The germline V gene encodes CDR1 SGHTA and CDR2 FQGNSA. The sample holds a few counts of this clonotype. Its cognate antigen is unknown. As to time point: persistent/refractory GD, antithyroid drugs over 5 years with positive TRAb. Construction of the TCR library relied on RNA isolated from PBMCs. Study-wide results and caveats: Persistent cases favored TRBV28, TRBJ1-2 and TRBJ2-5. A greater number of public clonotypes (about 3,000) was shared by persistent patients than by new patients (roughly 880).

Investigators prepared the TCR beta libraries by applying iRepertoire HTBI primers and Arm-PCR of CDR3 regions. How the authors handled the data: Taken together, the samples had fewer than 70 TRBV and more than 11 TRBJ segments identified. TCRdb passed the multiplex PCR reads through MiXCR, listing each CDR3 protein once. In this record, the V and J calls reflect TCRdb's handling and not the investigators' own analysis. The repertoire holds approximately 470,000 distinct CDR3 sequences, with less than 25% as singletons. This clonotype was obtained from a female donor with Graves disease. The source material was peripheral blood mononuclear cells (PBMCs), sampled when the disease was refractory, from a patient treated with antithyroid drugs. The J gene is TRBJ2-7, the V gene TRBV7-2; possibly TRBD2 for D (5 bases). The CDR3 sequence is CASSPGFGRRPYEQYF. For the CDR3, the DNA is TGTGCCAGCAGCCCGGGGTTCGGGCGGCGCCCCTACGAGCAGTACTTC.